Listed here is a single TCR beta chain. At one boundary the junction diverges from the germline segment, which might be a read error. This CDR3 has 15 residues. Germline CDR1 reads MNHEY; CDR2 reads SVGAGI. This sample was taken from a study of tumor and adjacent non-tumor tissue in lung cancer. As for the study in general: The cohort had about a dozen adenocarcinoma, 2 squamous cell and 1 small cell patients.

A modified ARM-PCR protocol with three rounds of nested PCR amplified TCRbeta. TCRdb passed the multiplex PCR reads through MiXCR, listing each CDR3 protein once. The profile shows under 80,000 distinct CDR3 sequences, around 80% of them singletons. RNA was extracted from bulk tissue without any cell sorting. More than 3 cm separated this lung sample from the edge of the tumor. Donors were chemotherapy-naive, newly diagnosed lung cancer surgical patients in China, August–November 2014. The chain is built from TRBV6-5 and TRBJ2-1; D call uncertain. This TCR derives from a man in his 60s with non-small cell lung cancer. Specimen: distant non-tumor lung tissue. The CDR3 sequence is CANSPTDSSYNEQSF. DNA of the CDR3: TGTGCCAACAGTCCAACCGATAGCTCCTACAATGAGCAGTCCTTC.